This T cell receptor beta chain was documented in a study of T cell changes during pregnancy in multiple sclerosis. Profiling relied on immunoSEQ multiplex PCR, and the TCRdb table lists in-frame clones only, not all of them. Among roughly 28,000 clones listed, 80% to 95% were seen once. Trimming cost V 6 bases and J 6 bases, with 15 bases left between them. CDR3 length equals 13 residues. From germline, CDR1 is LNHDA and CDR2 SQIVND (reference sequence). The origin of this receptor is a female donor with multiple sclerosis, enrolled in a pregnancy study. Specimen: CD8+ T cells from peripheral blood mononuclear cells, collected before pregnancy. The chain links TRBV19 to TRBJ2-7, with no clear D. The CDR3 loop reads CASREATSAEQYF. DNA for the CDR3: TGTGCCAGTAGAGAGGCAACCAGCGCCGAGCAGTACTTC.